The 29 T cell receptor beta chains given below trace back to one sample, sequenced in a study of cytomegalovirus exposure and HLA in healthy donors (dated by TCRdb to 2016 to 2017). The library came from the immunoSEQ multiplex PCR assay. For the multiplex PCR, a mixture combining 60 forward primers for TCR Vbeta segments and 13 reverse primers for TCR Jbeta segments was used. TCRdb limited this immuneACCESS table to in-frame rearrangements with V and J called. A share of clones is missing; checked studies link under half to unresolved V genes, and the rest is unexplained. This sample is represented by 100,000 to 150,000 clones; roughly 85% of them were singletons. The top ten clonotypes cover roughly 3.7% of the sample. Material: PBMCs. The receptors stem from a middle-aged woman in good health and CMV-seropositive.

This chain joins TRBV6-1 and TRBJ1-1; TRBD1 is a possible D gene (5 bases). There are 13 residues in the CDR3. Germline V gene lookup returns CDR1 MNHNS and CDR2 SASEGT. V was clipped by 2 bases and J by 8 bases, with 12 bases between them. The CDR3 coding sequence is TGTGCCAGCAGTGAAATGACGGAGGGGGAAGCTTTCTTT. Protein product: CASSEMTEGEAFF.

This clone was seen only once. The genes are TRBV19 and TRBJ2-3, with D unclear. CDR3 length equals 14 residues. CDR1 LNHDA and CDR2 SQIVND come from the germline V gene (reference sequence). The V end was cut by 3 bases, the J end by 0 bases, with 7 bases between. The CDR3 sequence: CASSMRPSTDTQYF. The CDR3 DNA sequence: TGTGCCAGTAGTATGCGTCCGAGCACAGATACGCAGTATTTT.

The V gene is TRBV5-4, the J gene TRBJ2-5; D is perhaps TRBD2 (6 bases). The J call may be in error: the DNA end matches TRBJ2-7 better. The CDR3 consists of 13 residues. Germline CDR1 reads SGHNT; CDR2 reads YYREEE (reference sequence). This CDR3 is CASGMRGGYEQYF. The CDR3 DNA reads as TGTGCCAGCGGTATGCGAGGAGGGTACGAGCAGTACTTC.

This chain joins TRBV7-9 and TRBJ2-7; TRBD2 agrees at 8 bases. This CDR3 spans 15 amino acids. J was trimmed by 1 base and V by 2 bases; bases with no gene match: 4. Germline CDR1 and CDR2: SEHNR and FQNEAQ (reference sequence). The CDR3 nucleotides read TGTGCCAGCAGCTTAAGCGGGGGAGTGTCCTACGAGCAGTACTTC. Translated, it gives CASSLSGGVSYEQYF.

In this sample, this clone turned up once. The chain recombines TRBV29-1 with TRBJ1-2; D possibly corresponds to TRBD1 (6 bases). Germline CDR1 is SQVTM and CDR2 is ANQGSEA. The germline V and J ends were trimmed by 7 bases and 4 bases, with 16 bases remaining between them. The CDR3 is 13 amino acids. The CDR3 here is CSDRTDSLYGYTF. CDR3 DNA: TGCAGCGATCGAACGGACAGCCTCTATGGCTACACCTTC.

This clone has a single count. This chain links TRBV6-5 with TRBJ2-7; D perhaps matches TRBD2 (6 bases). The germline V gene encodes CDR1 MNHEY and CDR2 SVGAGI. Trimming removed 2 bases at V and 7 bases at J, with 15 bases between. The CDR3 runs to 14 residues. The CDR3: CASSYTREAGEQYF. CDR3 coding DNA: TGTGCCAGCAGTTACACGAGGGAGGCGGGGGAGCAGTACTTC.

This sequence joins TRBV4-1 and TRBJ2-1; tentative D call: TRBD1 (5 bases). Germline V gene sequence: CDR1 MGHRA, CDR2 YSYEKL. This CDR3 has 13 residues. Trimming took 8 bases from V and 9 from J, leaving 17 bases between them. CDR3 region: CASGAGLFGEQFF. CDR3 DNA sequence: TGCGCCAGCGGGGCCGGTCTGTTCGGTGAGCAGTTCTTC.

This clone was counted once. The chain is built from TRBV28 and TRBJ2-5; 9 bases match TRBD1. The germline CDR1 and CDR2 sequences are MDHEN and SYDVKM. After removal of 2 bases from V and 5 bases from J, the junction contained 6 bases not matched to a gene. The CDR3 is 15 residues long. The CDR3: CASSLGQGRLETQYF. DNA for the CDR3: TGTGCCAGCAGTTTAGGACAGGGGCGGTTGGAGACCCAGTACTTC.

The chain combines TRBV9 with TRBJ2-1; D is perhaps TRBD2 (5 bases). Germline CDR1 is SGDLS and CDR2 is YYNGEE. The V and J ends lost 0 bases and 0 bases respectively, with 13 bases between them. The CDR3 loop spans 17 amino acids. As DNA, the CDR3 is TGTGCCAGCAGCGTAGAATTTGGACGGGGCTCCTACAATGAGCAGTTCTTC. Residues: CASSVEFGRGSYNEQFF.

The genes are TRBV12-5 and TRBJ2-1, with 8 bases aligning to TRBD1. CDR3 length: 14 residues. J lost 9 bases, V lost 0 bases, and 4 bases had no gene match. The germline V gene has CDR1 LGHNT and CDR2 FRNRAP. This chain's CDR3 is CASGLVQGVSEQFF. DNA of the CDR3: TGTGCTAGTGGTTTGGTACAGGGGGTGAGTGAGCAGTTCTTC.

This chain links TRBV5-6 with TRBJ2-7; 12 nucleotides agree with TRBD1. Germline CDR1 SGHDT, CDR2 YYEEEE. Unmatched junction bases numbered 9, after V lost 4 bases and J lost 7 bases. This CDR3 has 15 residues. CDR3: CASSIRDRGLGEQYF. CDR3 coding DNA: TGTGCCAGCAGCATCCGGGACAGGGGGCTGGGGGAGCAGTACTTC.

This clone was detected once. The chain has TRBV6-1 and TRBJ2-5; no definite D call. The CDR3 spans 13 residues. CDR1 and CDR2 from the germline V gene are MNHNS and SASEGT. Trimming removed 3 bases at V and 2 bases at J, with 7 bases between. DNA for the CDR3: TGTGCCAGCAGTGACTTGCGGCAAGAGACCCAGTACTTC. The encoded protein is CASSDLRQETQYF.

The chain is built from TRBV5-8 and TRBJ2-3; D uncertain. CDR3 size: 14 residues. Germline V gives CDR1 SGHTS, CDR2 YDEGEE. V lost 2 bases and J lost 0, with 7 bases in between. In DNA form, the CDR3 reads TGTGCCAGCAGCTTCCGTGTTAGCACAGATACGCAGTATTTT. This codes for CASSFRVSTDTQYF.

The V and J genes are TRBV28 and TRBJ1-5; TRBD1 agrees at 7 bases. Unmatched junction bases numbered 19, after V lost 3 bases and J lost 11 bases. Germline lookup yields CDR1 MDHEN and CDR2 SYDVKM. The length of the CDR3 is 17 residues. In DNA, the CDR3 is TGTGCCAGCAGTTTTTGGGGGGCTGGACAGGCACTTAGGGCCCAGCATTTT. This gives the protein CASSFWGAGQALRAQHF.

The gene calls are TRBV7-2 and TRBJ1-2; 9 positions agree with TRBD1. The germline CDR1 and CDR2 sequences are SGHTA and FQGNSA. The CDR3 consists of 15 residues. Unmatched junction bases numbered 6, after V lost 3 bases and J lost 4 bases. CDR3 nucleotides: TGTGCCAGCAGCTTTCAGGACAGGGGAGGCTATGGCTACACCTTC. Its translation: CASSFQDRGGYGYTF.

Details on this clone: Compared with germline, one end of the junction differs, possibly owing to a read error. The chain has TRBV7-9 and TRBJ1-2, with 8 bases fitting TRBD1. CDR1 is SEHNR and CDR2 is FQNEAQ in the germline V gene (reference sequence). The CDR3 is 12 amino acids. Written as DNA, the CDR3 is TGTTCCAGCAGCAAAGGGACAGGTGGCTACACCTTC. Translating gives CSSSKGTGGYTF.

V usage is TRBV7-9 and J usage is TRBJ2-7, with 7 bases that match TRBD1. Losses at the gene ends were 2 bases for V and 2 bases for J; bases not matched to a gene: 0. The CDR3 extends over 13 amino acids. Germline V gene data show CDR1 as SEHNR and CDR2 as FQNEAQ (reference sequence). CDR3 in DNA: TGTGCCAGCAGCTTACAGGGGGCCTACGAGCAGTACTTC. This translates into CASSLQGAYEQYF.

CDR3 sequence reads: CASSLGAGNTEAFF. The CDR3, as DNA: TGTGCCAGCAGCTTGGGGGCAGGGAACACTGAAGCTTTCTTT. V gene TRBV5-5 combines with J gene TRBJ1-1; D unclear. There are 14 residues in the CDR3. Germline V gene lookup returns CDR1 SGHKS and CDR2 YYEKEE (reference sequence). V lost 0 bases to trimming and J lost 1 base, with 7 bases between them.

This rearrangement joins TRBV7-8 to TRBJ1-1; no clear D gene. This CDR3 has 16 residues. From germline, CDR1 is SGHVS and CDR2 FQNEAQ. Deletions cut 0 bases from V and 1 base from J, with 12 bases between. The CDR3 loop reads CASSLAGQTSNTEAFF. The CDR3 DNA follows: TGTGCCAGCAGCTTAGCGGGTCAGACTTCGAACACTGAAGCTTTCTTT.

The V gene is TRBV5-1, the J gene TRBJ1-2; tentative D call: TRBD1 (6 bases). Trimming pared 4 bases from V and 1 base from J, leaving 11 bases between. From germline, CDR1 is SGHRS and CDR2 YFSETQ. The CDR3 runs 14 residues. The CDR3 spells CASSADSNNYGYTF. The DNA of the CDR3 is TGCGCCAGCAGCGCGGACAGCAATAACTATGGCTACACCTTC. Together with reference TRBV5-1 and TRBJ1-2, the CDR3 gives the full variable domain: KAGVTQTPRYLIKTRGQQVTLSCSPISGHRSVSWYQQTPGQGLQFLFEYFSETQRNKGNFPGRFSGRQFSNSRSEMNVSTLELGDSALYLCASSADSNNYGYTFGSGTRLTVV.

This chain joins TRBV6-6 and TRBJ2-1; 8 bases line up with TRBD1. Trimming took 2 bases from V and 8 from J; bases not matched to a gene: 5. The CDR3 contains 14 residues. CDR1 is MNHNY and CDR2 is SVGAGI in the germline V gene (reference sequence). The CDR3 sequence is CASSYPPGGDEQFF. The CDR3 nucleotides read TGTGCCAGCAGTTACCCCCCAGGGGGCGATGAGCAGTTCTTC.

Notes on this clone: Germline is not matched at one junction end, which may reflect a read error. The chain couples TRBV29-1 to TRBJ2-1; maybe TRBD1 (5 bases). This CDR3 has 14 residues. Germline CDR1 and CDR2: SQVTM and ANQGSEA. CDR3 sequence: CSVGAGPSYNEQFF. CDR3 in DNA: TGCAGTGTTGGGGCTGGCCCCTCCTACAATGAGCAGTTCTTC.

The sample holds one count of this clone. The chain links TRBV5-1 to TRBJ1-1; maybe TRBD1 (5 bases). Germline lookup yields CDR1 SGHRS and CDR2 YFSETQ. With 0 bases removed from V and 1 base from J, the gap between germline ends came to 7 bases. This CDR3 contains 14 residues. CDR3 sequence: CASSLVQGNTEAFF. CDR3 coding DNA: TGCGCCAGCAGCTTGGTTCAGGGGAACACTGAAGCTTTCTTT.

The chain employs TRBV9 and TRBJ2-1; 7 bases agree with TRBD2. Germline CDR1 and CDR2: SGDLS and YYNGEE. The junction had 7 bases not matched to a gene; V was cut back by 1 base and J by 6 bases. This CDR3 has 15 residues. CDR3 sequence: CASSVFSSSGNEQFF. The DNA for the CDR3 is TGTGCCAGCAGCGTATTTAGTTCTAGCGGCAATGAGCAGTTCTTC.

Only one count was recorded for this clone. The rearrangement links TRBV4-2 to TRBJ1-1; 7 bases are shared with TRBD1. The CDR3 consists of 17 residues. V lost 0 bases, J lost 5 bases, and 12 bases stayed unmatched. CDR1 is LGHNA and CDR2 is YNFKEQ in the germline V gene. DNA of the CDR3: TGTGCCAGCAGCCAAGACTACGACAGGGTAGATGGGACTGAAGCTTTCTTT. Its translation is CASSQDYDRVDGTEAFF.

The genes are TRBV2 and TRBJ1-2, with 10 bases identical to TRBD1. V was pared by 6 bases and J by 7 bases, with 5 bases of the junction left unmatched. This CDR3 has 13 amino acids. Germline assignment: CDR1 SNHLY and CDR2 FYNNEI. This CDR3 reads CASRSDRGPGYTF. The CDR3 DNA sequence: TGTGCCAGCAGGTCTGACAGGGGGCCTGGCTACACCTTC.

The chain recombines TRBV28 with TRBJ1-1; 10 positions match TRBD1. Unmatched junction bases numbered 8, after V lost 5 bases and J lost 5 bases. CDR3 size: 15 residues. The germline V gene encodes CDR1 MDHEN and CDR2 SYDVKM. The CDR3 nucleotides are TGTGCCAGCAGTATTCGGACAGGGGGAAGGACTGAAGCTTTCTTT. Its protein is CASSIRTGGRTEAFF.

The chain joins TRBV6-1 to TRBJ2-1, with D perhaps matching TRBD2 (6 bases). The CDR3 length is 13 residues. Per the germline V gene, CDR1 is MNHNS and CDR2 is SASEGT. Trimming took 7 bases from V and 0 from J, leaving 7 bases between them. Written as DNA, the CDR3 is TGTGCCAGCATAGCGGACTCCTACAATGAGCAGTTCTTC. Translation: CASIADSYNEQFF.

The chain recombines TRBV27 with TRBJ1-2, with D maybe TRBD1 (6 bases). There are 16 residues in the CDR3. Germline-derived CDR1 and CDR2 are MNHEY and SMNVEV (reference sequence). Trimming shortened V by 3 bases and J by 4 bases, and 18 bases separated the two germline ends. The CDR3 loop reads CASSFRVGAALYGYTF. The CDR3 DNA reads as TGTGCCAGCAGTTTCCGGGTGGGGGCTGCCCTCTATGGCTACACCTTC.